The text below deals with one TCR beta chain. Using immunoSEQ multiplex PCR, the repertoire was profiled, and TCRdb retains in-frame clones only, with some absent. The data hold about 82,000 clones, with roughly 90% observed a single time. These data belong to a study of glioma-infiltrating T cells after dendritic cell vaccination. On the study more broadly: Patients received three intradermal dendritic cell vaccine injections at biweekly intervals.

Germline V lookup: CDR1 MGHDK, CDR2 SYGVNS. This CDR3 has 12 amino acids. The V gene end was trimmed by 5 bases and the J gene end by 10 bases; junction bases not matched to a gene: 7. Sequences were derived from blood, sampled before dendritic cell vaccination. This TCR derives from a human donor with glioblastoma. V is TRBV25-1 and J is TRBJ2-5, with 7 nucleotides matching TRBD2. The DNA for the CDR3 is TGTGCCAGCAGTTCCTCTCTAGCGGTCCAGTACTTC. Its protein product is CASSSSLAVQYF.